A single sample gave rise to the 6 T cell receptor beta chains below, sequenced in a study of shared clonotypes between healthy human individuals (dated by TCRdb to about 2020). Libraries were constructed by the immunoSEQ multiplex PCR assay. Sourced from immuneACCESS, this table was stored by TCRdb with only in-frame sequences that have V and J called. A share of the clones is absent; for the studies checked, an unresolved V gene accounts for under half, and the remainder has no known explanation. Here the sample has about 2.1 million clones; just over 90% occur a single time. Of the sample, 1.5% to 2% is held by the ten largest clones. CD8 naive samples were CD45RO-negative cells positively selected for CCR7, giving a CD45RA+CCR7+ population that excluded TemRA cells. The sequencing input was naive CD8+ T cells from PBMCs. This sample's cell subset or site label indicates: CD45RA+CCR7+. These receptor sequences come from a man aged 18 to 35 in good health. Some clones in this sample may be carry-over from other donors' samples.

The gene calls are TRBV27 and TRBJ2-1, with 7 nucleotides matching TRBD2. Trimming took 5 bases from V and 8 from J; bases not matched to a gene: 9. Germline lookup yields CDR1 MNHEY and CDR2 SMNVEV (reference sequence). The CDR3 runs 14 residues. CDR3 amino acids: CASSLRTRKDEQFF. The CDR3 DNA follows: TGTGCCAGCAGTCTTCGGACTAGGAAGGATGAGCAGTTCTTC.

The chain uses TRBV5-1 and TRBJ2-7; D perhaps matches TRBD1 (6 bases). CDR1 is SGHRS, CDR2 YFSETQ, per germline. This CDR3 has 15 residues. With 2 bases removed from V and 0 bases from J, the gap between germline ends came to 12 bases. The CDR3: CASSFDRRSSYEQYF. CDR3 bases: TGCGCCAGCAGCTTTGACAGGCGTAGCTCCTACGAGCAGTACTTC.

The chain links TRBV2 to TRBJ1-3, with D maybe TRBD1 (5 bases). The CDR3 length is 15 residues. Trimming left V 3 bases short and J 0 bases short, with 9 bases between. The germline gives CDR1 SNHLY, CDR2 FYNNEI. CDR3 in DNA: TGTGCCAGCAGTGAGAGACAGAGCTCTGGAAACACCATATATTTT. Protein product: CASSERQSSGNTIYF. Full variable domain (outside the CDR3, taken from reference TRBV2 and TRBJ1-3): EPEVTQTPSHQVTQMGQEVILRCVPISNHLYFYWYRQILGQKVEFLVSFYNNEISEKSEIFDDQFSVERPDGSNFTLKIRSTKLEDSAMYFCASSERQSSGNTIYFGEGSWLTVV.

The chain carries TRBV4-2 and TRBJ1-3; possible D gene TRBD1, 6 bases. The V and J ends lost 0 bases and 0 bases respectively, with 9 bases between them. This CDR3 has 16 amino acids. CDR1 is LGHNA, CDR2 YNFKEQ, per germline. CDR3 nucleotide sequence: TGTGCCAGCAGCCAAGAGGGGGGCAGCTCTGGAAACACCATATATTTT. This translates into CASSQEGGSSGNTIYF.

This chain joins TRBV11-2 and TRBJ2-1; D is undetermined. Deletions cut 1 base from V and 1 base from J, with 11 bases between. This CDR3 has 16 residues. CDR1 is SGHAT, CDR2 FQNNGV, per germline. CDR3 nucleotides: TGTGCCAGCAGCTTAGGAACCGACATATCCTACAATGAGCAGTTCTTC. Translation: CASSLGTDISYNEQFF.

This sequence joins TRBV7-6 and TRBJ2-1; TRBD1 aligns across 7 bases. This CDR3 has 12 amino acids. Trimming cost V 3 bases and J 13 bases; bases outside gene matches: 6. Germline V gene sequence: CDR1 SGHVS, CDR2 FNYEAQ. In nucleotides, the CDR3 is TGTGCCAGCAGCTTTAGAGGGGGCCAACAGTTCTTC. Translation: CASSFRGGQQFF.